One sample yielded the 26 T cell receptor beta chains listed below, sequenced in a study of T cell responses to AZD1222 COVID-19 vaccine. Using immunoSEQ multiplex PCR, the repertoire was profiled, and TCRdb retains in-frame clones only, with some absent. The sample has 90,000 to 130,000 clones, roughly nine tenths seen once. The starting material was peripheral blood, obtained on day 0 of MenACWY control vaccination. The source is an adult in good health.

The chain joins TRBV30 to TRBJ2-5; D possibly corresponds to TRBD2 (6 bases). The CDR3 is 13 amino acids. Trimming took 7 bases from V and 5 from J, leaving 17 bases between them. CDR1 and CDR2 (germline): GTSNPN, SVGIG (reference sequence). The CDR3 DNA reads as TGTGCCTTGGATAGCGGTGTCGGGGAGACCCAGTACTTC. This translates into CALDSGVGETQYF.

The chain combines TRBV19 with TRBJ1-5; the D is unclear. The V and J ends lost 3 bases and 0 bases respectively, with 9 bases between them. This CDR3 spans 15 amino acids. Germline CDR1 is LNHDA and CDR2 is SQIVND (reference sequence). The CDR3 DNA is TGTGCCAGTAGTATGGTGGGTTATAGCAATCAGCCCCAGCATTTT. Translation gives CASSMVGYSNQPQHF.

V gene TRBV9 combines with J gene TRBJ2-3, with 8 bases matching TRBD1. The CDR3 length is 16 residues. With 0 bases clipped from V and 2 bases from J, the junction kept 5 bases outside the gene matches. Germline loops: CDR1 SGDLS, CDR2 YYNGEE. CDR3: CASSVDGDRYTDTQYF. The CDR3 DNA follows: TGTGCCAGCAGCGTAGACGGGGACAGGTACACAGATACGCAGTATTTT.

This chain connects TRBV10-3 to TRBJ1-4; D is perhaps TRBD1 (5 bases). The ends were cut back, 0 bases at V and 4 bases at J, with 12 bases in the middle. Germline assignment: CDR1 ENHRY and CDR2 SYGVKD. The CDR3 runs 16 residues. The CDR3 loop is CAISESGRALNEKLFF. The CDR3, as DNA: TGTGCCATCAGTGAGTCTGGCAGGGCCCTTAATGAAAAACTGTTTTTT.

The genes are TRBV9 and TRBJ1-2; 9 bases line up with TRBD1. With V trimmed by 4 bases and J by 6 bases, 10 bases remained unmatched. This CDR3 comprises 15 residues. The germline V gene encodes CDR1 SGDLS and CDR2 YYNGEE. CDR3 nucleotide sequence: TGTGCCAGCAGCCCCAGTCCCGGGACAGGGAATGGCTACACCTTC. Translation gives CASSPSPGTGNGYTF.

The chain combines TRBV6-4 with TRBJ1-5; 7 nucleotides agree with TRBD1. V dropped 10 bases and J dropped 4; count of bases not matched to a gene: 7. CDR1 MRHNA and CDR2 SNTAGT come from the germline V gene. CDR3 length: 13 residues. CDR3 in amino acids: CATQGGLNQPQHF. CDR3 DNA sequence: TGTGCCACCCAGGGGGGGTTGAATCAGCCCCAGCATTTT.

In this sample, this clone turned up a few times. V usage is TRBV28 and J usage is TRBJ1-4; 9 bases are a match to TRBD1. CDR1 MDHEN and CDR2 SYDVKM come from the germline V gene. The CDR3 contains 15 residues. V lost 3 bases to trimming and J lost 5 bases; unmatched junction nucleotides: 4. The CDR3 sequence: CASSLVGTGNEKLFF. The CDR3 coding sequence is TGTGCCAGCAGTTTGGTGGGGACAGGGAATGAAAAACTGTTTTTT. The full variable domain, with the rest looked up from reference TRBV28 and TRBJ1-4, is DVKVTQSSRYLVKRTGEKVFLECVQDMDHENMFWYRQDPGLGLRLIYFSYDVKMKEKGDIPEGYSVSREKKERFSLILESASTNQTSMYLCASSLVGTGNEKLFFGSGTQLSVL.

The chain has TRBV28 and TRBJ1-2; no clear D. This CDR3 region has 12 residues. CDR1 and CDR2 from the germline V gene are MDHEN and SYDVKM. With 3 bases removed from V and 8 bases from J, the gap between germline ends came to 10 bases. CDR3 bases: TGTGCCAGCAGTTTTTTTTCTACCGGCTACACCTTC. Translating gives CASSFFSTGYTF.

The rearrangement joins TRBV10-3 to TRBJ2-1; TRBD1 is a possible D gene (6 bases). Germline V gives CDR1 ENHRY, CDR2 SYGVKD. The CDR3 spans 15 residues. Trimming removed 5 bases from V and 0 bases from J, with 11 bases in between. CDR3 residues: CAISTGLSSYNEQFF. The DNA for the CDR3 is TGTGCCATCAGTACAGGGCTGAGCTCCTACAATGAGCAGTTCTTC.

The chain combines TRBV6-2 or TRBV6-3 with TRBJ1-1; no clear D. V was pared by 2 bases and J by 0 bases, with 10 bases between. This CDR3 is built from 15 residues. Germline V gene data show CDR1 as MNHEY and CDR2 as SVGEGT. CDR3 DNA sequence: TGTGCCAGCAGTTACGATGAGCGTCTGAACACTGAAGCTTTCTTT. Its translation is CASSYDERLNTEAFF.

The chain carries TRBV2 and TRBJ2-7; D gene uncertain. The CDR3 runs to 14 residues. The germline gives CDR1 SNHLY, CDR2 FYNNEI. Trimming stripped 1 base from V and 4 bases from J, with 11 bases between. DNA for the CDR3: TGTGCCAGCAGTGAAGGTCCTTTGGGATACGAGCAGTACTTC. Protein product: CASSEGPLGYEQYF.

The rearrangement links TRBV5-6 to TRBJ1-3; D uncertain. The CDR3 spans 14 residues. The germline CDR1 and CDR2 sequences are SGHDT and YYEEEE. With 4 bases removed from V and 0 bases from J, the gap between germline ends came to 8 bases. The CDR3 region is CASSPIPSGNTIYF. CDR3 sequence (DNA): TGTGCCAGCAGCCCGATACCCTCTGGAAACACCATATATTTT.

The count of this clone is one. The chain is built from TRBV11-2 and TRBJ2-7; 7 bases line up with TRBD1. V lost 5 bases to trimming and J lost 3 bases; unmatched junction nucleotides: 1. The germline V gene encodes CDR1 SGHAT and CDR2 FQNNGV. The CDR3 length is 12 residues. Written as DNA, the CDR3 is TGTGCCAGCAGCAGACAGGGCTACGAGCAGTACTTC. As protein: CASSRQGYEQYF.

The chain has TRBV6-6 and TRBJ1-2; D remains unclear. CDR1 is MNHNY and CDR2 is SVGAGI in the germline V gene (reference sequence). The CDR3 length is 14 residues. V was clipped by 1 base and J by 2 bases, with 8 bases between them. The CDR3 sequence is CASSYYGPNYGYTF. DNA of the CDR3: TGTGCCAGCAGTTACTATGGCCCGAACTATGGCTACACCTTC.

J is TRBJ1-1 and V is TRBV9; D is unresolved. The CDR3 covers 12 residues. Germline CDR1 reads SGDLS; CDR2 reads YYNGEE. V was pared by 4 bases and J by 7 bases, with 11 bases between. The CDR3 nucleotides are TGTGCCAGCAGCCGCGGTGGCTTTGAAGCTTTCTTT. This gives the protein CASSRGGFEAFF. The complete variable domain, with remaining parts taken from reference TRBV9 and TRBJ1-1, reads DSGVTQTPKHLITATGQRVTLRCSPRSGDLSVYWYQQSLDQGLQFLIQYYNGEERAKGNILERFSAQQFPDLHSELNLSSLELGDSALYFCASSRGGFEAFFGQGTRLTVV.

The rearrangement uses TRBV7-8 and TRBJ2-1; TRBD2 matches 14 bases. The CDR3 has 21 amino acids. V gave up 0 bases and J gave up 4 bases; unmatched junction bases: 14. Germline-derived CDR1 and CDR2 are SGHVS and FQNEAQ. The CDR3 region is CASSLAVMRTSGGSRYNEQFF. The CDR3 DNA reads TGTGCCAGCAGCTTAGCAGTCATGCGGACTAGCGGGGGGTCGAGGTACAATGAGCAGTTCTTC.

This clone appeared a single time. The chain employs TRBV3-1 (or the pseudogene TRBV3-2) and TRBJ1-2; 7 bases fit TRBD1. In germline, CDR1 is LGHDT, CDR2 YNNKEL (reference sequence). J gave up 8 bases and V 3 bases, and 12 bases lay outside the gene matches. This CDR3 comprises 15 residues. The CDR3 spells CASSQRQGWAVGYTF. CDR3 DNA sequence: TGTGCCAGCAGCCAGAGACAGGGATGGGCGGTCGGCTACACCTTC.

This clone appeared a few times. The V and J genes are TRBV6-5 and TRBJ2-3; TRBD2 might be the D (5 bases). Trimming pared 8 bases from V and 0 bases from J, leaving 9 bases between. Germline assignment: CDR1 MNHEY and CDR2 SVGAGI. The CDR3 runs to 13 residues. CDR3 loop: CASSPGSTDTQYF. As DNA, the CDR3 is TGTGCCAGCTCGCCGGGGAGCACAGATACGCAGTATTTT.

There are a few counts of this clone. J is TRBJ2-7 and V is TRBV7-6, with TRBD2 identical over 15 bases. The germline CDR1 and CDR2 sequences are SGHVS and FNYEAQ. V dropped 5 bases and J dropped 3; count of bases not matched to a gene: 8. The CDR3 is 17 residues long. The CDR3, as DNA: TGTGCCAGCAGCCCGTGGACTAGCGGGGGGGTGCACTACGAGCAGTACTTC. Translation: CASSPWTSGGVHYEQYF.

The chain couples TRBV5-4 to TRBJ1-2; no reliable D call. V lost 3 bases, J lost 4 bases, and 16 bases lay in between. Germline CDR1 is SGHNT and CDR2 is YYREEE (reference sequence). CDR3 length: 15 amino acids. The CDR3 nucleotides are TGTGCCAGCAGCTCCACAAAGACGGAAGTCTATGGCTACACCTTC. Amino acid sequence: CASSSTKTEVYGYTF.

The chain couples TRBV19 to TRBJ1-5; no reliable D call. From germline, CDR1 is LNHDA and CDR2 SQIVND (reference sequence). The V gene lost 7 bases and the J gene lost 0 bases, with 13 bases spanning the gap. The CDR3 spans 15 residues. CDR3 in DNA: TGTGCCAGTACCCCCCGTGGGGATAGCAATCAGCCCCAGCATTTT. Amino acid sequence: CASTPRGDSNQPQHF.

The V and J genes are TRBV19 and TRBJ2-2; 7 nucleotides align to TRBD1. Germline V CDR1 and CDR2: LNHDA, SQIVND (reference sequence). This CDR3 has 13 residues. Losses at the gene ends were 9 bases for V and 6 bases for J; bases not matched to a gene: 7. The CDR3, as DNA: TGTGCCAGCGATCCCGGGACAGCCGGGGAGCTGTTTTTT. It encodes CASDPGTAGELFF.

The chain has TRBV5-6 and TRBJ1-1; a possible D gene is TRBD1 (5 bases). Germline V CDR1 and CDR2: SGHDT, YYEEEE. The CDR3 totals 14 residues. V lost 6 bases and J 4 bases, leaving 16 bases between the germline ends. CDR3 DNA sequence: TGTGCCAGCATCAGCACCGGGGGAGGCACTGAAGCTTTCTTT. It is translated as CASISTGGGTEAFF.

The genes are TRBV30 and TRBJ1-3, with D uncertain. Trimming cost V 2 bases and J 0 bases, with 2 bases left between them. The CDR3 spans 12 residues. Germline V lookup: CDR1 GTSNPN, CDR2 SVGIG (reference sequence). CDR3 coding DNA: TGTGCCTGGAGTCCCTCTGGAAACACCATATATTTT. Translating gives CAWSPSGNTIYF.

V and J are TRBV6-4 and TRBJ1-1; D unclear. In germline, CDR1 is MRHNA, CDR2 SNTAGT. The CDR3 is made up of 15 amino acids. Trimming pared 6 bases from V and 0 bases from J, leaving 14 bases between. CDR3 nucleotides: TGTGCCAGCAGACCGGGTCCCAATATGAACACTGAAGCTTTCTTT. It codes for CASRPGPNMNTEAFF.

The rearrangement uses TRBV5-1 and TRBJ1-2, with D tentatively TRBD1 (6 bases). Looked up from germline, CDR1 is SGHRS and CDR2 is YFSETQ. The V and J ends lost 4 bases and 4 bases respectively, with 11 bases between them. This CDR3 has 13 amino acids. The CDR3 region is CASSAGGGYGYTF. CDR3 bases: TGCGCCAGCAGCGCGGGGGGCGGCTATGGCTACACCTTC.